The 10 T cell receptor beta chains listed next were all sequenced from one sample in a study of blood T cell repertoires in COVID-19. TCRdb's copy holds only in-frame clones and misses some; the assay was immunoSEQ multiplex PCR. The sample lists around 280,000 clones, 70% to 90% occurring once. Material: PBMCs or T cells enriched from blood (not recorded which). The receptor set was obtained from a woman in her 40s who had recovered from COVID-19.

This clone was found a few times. As DNA, the CDR3 is TGTGCCAGCAAAGTACCAGGGACGGAGGGCACTGAAGCTTTCTTT. Translated: CASKVPGTEGTEAFF. The V and J genes are TRBV11-2 and TRBJ1-1; D possibly corresponds to TRBD1 (5 bases). The V gene lost 7 bases and the J gene lost 4 bases, with 19 bases spanning the gap. Germline V gives CDR1 SGHAT, CDR2 FQNNGV. This CDR3 comprises 15 residues.

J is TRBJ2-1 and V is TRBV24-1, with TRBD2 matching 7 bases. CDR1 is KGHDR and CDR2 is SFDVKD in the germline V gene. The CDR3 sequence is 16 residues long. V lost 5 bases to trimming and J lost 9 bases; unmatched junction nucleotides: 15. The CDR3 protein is CATSGGTSASGAEQFF. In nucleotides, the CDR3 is TGTGCCACCAGTGGGGGGACTTCAGCTAGCGGAGCTGAGCAGTTCTTC.

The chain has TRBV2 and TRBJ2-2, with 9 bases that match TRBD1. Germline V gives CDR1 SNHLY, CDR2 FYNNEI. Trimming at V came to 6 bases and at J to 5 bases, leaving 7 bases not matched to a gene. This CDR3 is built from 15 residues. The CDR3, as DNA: TGTGCCAGCAGGCGGGACAGGGTGGGGACCGGGGAGCTGTTTTTT. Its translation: CASRRDRVGTGELFF.

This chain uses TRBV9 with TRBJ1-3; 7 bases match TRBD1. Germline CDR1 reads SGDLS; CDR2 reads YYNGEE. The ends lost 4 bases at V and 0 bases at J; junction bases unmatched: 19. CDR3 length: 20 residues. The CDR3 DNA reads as TGTGCCAGCAGCACAGGCGACAGGGCACGGGGGTACTCCTCTGGAAACACCATATATTTT. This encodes CASSTGDRARGYSSGNTIYF.

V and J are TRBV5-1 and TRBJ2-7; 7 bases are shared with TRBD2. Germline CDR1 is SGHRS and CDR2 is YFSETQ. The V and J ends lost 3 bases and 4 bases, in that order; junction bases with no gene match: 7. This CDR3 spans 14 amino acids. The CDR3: CASSSNSGGYEQYF. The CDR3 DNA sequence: TGCGCCAGCAGCTCAAACTCCGGGGGGTACGAGCAGTACTTC.

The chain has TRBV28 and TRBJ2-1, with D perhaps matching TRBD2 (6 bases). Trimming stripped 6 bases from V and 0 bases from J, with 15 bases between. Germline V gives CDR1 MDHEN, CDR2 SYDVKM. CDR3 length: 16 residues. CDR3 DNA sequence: TGTGCCAGCAGATCCCTAGCGTCGAGCTCCTACAATGAGCAGTTCTTC. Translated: CASRSLASSSYNEQFF.

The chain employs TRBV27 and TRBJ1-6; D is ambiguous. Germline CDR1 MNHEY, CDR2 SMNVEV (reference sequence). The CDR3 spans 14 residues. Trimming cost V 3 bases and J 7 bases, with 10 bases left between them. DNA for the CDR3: TGTGCCAGCAGTTTGAGGGCTGACAATTCACCCCTCCACTTT. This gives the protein CASSLRADNSPLHF.

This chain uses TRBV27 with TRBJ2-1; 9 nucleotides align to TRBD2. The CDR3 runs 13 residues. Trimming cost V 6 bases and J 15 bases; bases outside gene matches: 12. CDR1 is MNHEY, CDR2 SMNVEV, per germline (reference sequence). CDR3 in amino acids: CASSPPPGLAPFF. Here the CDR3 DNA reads TGTGCCAGCAGCCCTCCCCCGGGACTAGCCCCGTTCTTC.

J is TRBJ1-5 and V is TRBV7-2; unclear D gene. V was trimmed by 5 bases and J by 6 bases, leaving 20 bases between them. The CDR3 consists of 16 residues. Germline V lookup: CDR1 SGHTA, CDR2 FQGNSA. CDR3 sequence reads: CASSPSLGGIGQPQHF. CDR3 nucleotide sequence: TGTGCCAGCAGCCCATCCCTGGGAGGGATAGGTCAGCCCCAGCATTTT.

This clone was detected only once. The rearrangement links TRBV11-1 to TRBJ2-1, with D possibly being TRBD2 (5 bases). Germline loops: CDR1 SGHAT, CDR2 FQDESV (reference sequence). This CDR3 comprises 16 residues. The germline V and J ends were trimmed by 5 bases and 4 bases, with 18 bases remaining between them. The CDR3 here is CASSTSSPLGYNEQFF. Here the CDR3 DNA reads TGTGCCAGCAGCACCTCTAGCCCCCTCGGTTACAATGAGCAGTTCTTC.